This T cell receptor (beta chain) was captured by sequencing in a study of T-cell memory formation after mild COVID-19. A single record per CDR3 protein comes from TCRdb applying MiXCR to the 5' RACE reads. The sample records a few hundred thousand distinct CDR3 sequences, around 15% being singletons. With 3 bases clipped from V and 3 bases from J, the junction kept 3 bases outside the gene matches. The CDR3 runs to 14 residues. The V gene's germline CDR1 is KGHSH and CDR2 LQKENI. The sample was PBMCs or a T cell subset sorted from them (not recorded which). This receptor was obtained from a young man who had mild COVID-19 (a few samples of this study predate the infection). Cell type and time point are not known. The J gene is TRBJ2-3, the V gene TRBV18, with 7 bases fitting TRBD2. The CDR3 DNA reads as TGTGCCAGCTCACCCACGGGAGGTACAGATACGCAGTATTTT. Translating gives CASSPTGGTDTQYF.